Listed here are 24 T cell receptor beta chains from one sample, sequenced in a study of vaccination and CD4 T cells after COVID-19. Which antigens these TCRs recognize remains unknown. The sample's treatment: roughly 11-day PBMC culture with coronavirus spike peptide pools or control peptides (ViraFEST assay). The collection of CD4+ T cells from the unexposed donor took place before the COVID-19 pandemic (2011-2018). Sequence data for DNA of cultured CD4+ T cells were generated by the Oncomine TCR Beta short-read assay. After culture, CD4+ T cells served as the source for genomic DNA extraction. Via MiXCR, TCRdb re-called the PCR reads, giving one row per CDR3 protein. Here the sample spans about 6,800 distinct CDR3 sequences, about a third being singletons. The sample consisted of CD4+ T cells from blood, cultured in vitro. These receptors were obtained from a human donor in good health.

Details on this clonotype: At one of its ends the junction is not consistent with the germline gene, which may arise from a read error. The chain links TRBV7-6 to TRBJ2-5; D is unresolved. The germline gives CDR1 SGHVS, CDR2 FNYEAQ. There are 13 residues in the CDR3. CDR3 in amino acids: CASTQQPGETQYF. CDR3 bases: TGTGCTAGCACCCAGCAGCCAGGAGAGACCCAGTACTTC.

The V and J genes are TRBV29-1 and TRBJ1-2; 7 bases match TRBD1. Germline V CDR1 and CDR2: SQVTM, ANQGSEA. V dropped 1 base and J dropped 5; count of bases not matched to a gene: 7. The CDR3 length is 14 residues. The CDR3 DNA reads TGCAGCGTTGAAGTGCAGGGGGAAGGGTATGGCTACACCTTC. Translated, it gives CSVEVQGEGYGYTF.

V gene TRBV6-2 or TRBV6-3 combines with J gene TRBJ2-6, with TRBD1 identical over 9 bases. Germline CDR1 and CDR2: MNHEY and SVGEGT. The length of the CDR3 is 15 residues. J gave up 0 bases and V 10 bases, and 4 bases lay outside the gene matches. The CDR3 DNA reads TGTGCCATCCGGGACAGGGCCTCTGGGGCCAACGTCCTGACTTTC. This encodes CAIRDRASGANVLTF.

The sample holds a few counts of this clonotype. The chain couples TRBV7-3 to TRBJ1-6; 8 nucleotides match TRBD1. The germline V gene has CDR1 SGHTA and CDR2 FQGTGA. V lost 2 bases, J lost 6 bases, and 3 bases stayed unmatched. This CDR3 is built from 15 residues. The CDR3 DNA is TGTGCCAGCAGCTTAGGGGGACAGGCTAATTCACCCCTCCACTTT. Translated: CASSLGGQANSPLHF.

The chain uses TRBV7-9 and TRBJ1-2; TRBD1 matches 10 bases. The CDR3 loop spans 16 amino acids. CDR1 is SEHNR and CDR2 is FQNEAQ in the germline V gene (reference sequence). Trimming at V came to 5 bases and at J to 4 bases, leaving 10 bases not matched to a gene. CDR3 bases: TGTGCCAGCAGCACGGGACAGGGGTTGTTCTCCTATGGCTACACCTTC. Its protein is CASSTGQGLFSYGYTF.

There are a few counts of this clonotype. The V and J genes are TRBV6-2 or TRBV6-3 and TRBJ2-7; D is unresolved. Trimming cost V 5 bases and J 0 bases, with 5 bases left between them. The CDR3 covers 12 residues. Germline CDR1 is MNHEY and CDR2 is SVGEGT. The CDR3 here is CASSPNSYEQYF. In DNA form, the CDR3 reads TGTGCCAGCAGTCCCAACTCCTACGAGCAGTACTTC.

A few counts support this clonotype. The genes are TRBV6-2 or TRBV6-3 and TRBJ2-5; D not certain. The CDR3 has 11 residues. Per the germline V gene, CDR1 is MNHEY and CDR2 is SVGEGT. V was cut by 4 bases and J by 7 bases, with 7 bases left in between. Here the CDR3 reads CASSFTGTQYF. CDR3 DNA: TGTGCCAGCAGTTTCACCGGGACCCAGTACTTC.

This clonotype showed up just a few times. The gene calls are TRBV18 and TRBJ2-5; no reliable D call. V was shortened by 0 bases and J by 5 bases, with 10 bases between the two germline ends. Germline CDR1 KGHSH, CDR2 LQKENI. This CDR3 spans 14 amino acids. CDR3 bases: TGTGCCAGCTCACCACCGGCAGACGGGGAGACCCAGTACTTC. It is translated as CASSPPADGETQYF.

This clonotype ranks as medium-sized. The chain carries TRBV7-8 and TRBJ2-2; perhaps TRBD2 as D (5 bases). CDR1 and CDR2 from the germline V gene are SGHVS and FQNEAQ. The CDR3 has 16 residues. Trimming took 4 bases from V and 4 from J, leaving 16 bases between them. Written as DNA, the CDR3 is TGTGCCAGCAGCTATCAAGTGGGAGAGATCACCGGGGAGCTGTTTTTT. As protein: CASSYQVGEITGELFF.

The chain uses TRBV5-1 and TRBJ2-3; D gene ambiguous. The CDR3 contains 11 residues. Germline CDR1 reads SGHRS; CDR2 reads YFSETQ. Trimming pared 7 bases from V and 2 bases from J, leaving 5 bases between. CDR3 residues: CASRNTDTQYF. For the CDR3, the DNA is TGCGCCAGCCGCAACACAGATACGCAGTATTTT.

This clonotype was observed a few times. The gene calls are TRBV7-2 and TRBJ2-7; the match to TRBD2 covers 7 bases. Trimming removed 6 bases from V and 0 bases from J; junction bases left unmatched: 8. The CDR3 covers 15 residues. The germline V gene encodes CDR1 SGHTA and CDR2 FQGNSA. The CDR3 reads CASRKTGTNSYEQYF. Written as DNA, the CDR3 is TGTGCCAGCAGAAAAACGGGGACTAACTCCTACGAGCAGTACTTC.

The chain couples TRBV6-2 or TRBV6-3 to TRBJ1-2, with D possibly being TRBD1 (5 bases). The V gene's germline CDR1 is MNHEY and CDR2 SVGEGT. The CDR3 length is 12 residues. V dropped 8 bases and J dropped 1 base, with 8 bases sitting between them. This CDR3 is CASRGFNYGYTF. The CDR3 nucleotides read TGTGCCAGCCGGGGCTTTAACTATGGCTACACCTTC.

This clonotype is deemed medium-sized (0.01 to 0.1%). The chain employs TRBV7-9 and TRBJ1-1, with 8 nucleotides matching TRBD1. The V and J ends lost 4 bases and 6 bases, in that order; junction bases with no gene match: 7. Germline-derived CDR1 and CDR2 are SEHNR and FQNEAQ (reference sequence). This CDR3 is 14 amino acids long. In DNA form, the CDR3 reads TGTGCCAGCAGCTGGACCCAGGGGGCCGCTGAAGCTTTCTTT. Protein: CASSWTQGAAEAFF.

This clonotype was detected only a few times. This chain's CDR3 is CASSEMTGTSGYTF. The CDR3 nucleotides are TGTGCCAGCAGTGAGATGACAGGGACCAGTGGCTACACCTTC. The gene calls are TRBV2 and TRBJ1-2, with 7 bases matching TRBD1. With 3 bases clipped from V and 7 bases from J, the junction kept 8 bases outside the gene matches. CDR3 size: 14 residues. Germline CDR1 reads SNHLY; CDR2 reads FYNNEI.

V gene TRBV6-2 or TRBV6-3 combines with J gene TRBJ1-5; the D gene is possibly TRBD1 (5 bases). Germline V gene lookup returns CDR1 MNHEY and CDR2 SVGEGT. The CDR3 runs 18 residues. With 0 bases removed from V and 0 bases from J, the gap between germline ends came to 15 bases. CDR3 amino acids: CASSYSSRAGYSNQPQHF. In DNA form, the CDR3 reads TGTGCCAGCAGTTACTCGAGCAGGGCGGGATATAGCAATCAGCCCCAGCATTTT.

V and J are TRBV2 and TRBJ1-2; 11 nucleotides agree with TRBD1. This CDR3 spans 15 amino acids. Trimming cost V 4 bases and J 3 bases; bases outside gene matches: 4. Germline CDR1 reads SNHLY; CDR2 reads FYNNEI. In DNA, the CDR3 is TGTGCCAGCAGTGGGGGACAGGGGGGGGACTATGGCTACACCTTC. Amino acids: CASSGGQGGDYGYTF.

This chain links TRBV6-2 or TRBV6-3 with TRBJ2-7; D is uncertain. The germline V gene encodes CDR1 MNHEY and CDR2 SVGEGT. The CDR3 consists of 13 residues. Trimming took 6 bases from V and 2 from J, leaving 11 bases between them. DNA of the CDR3: TGTGCCAGCAGCCGCCCGGCCACCTACGAGCAGTACTTC. The encoded protein is CASSRPATYEQYF.

V usage is TRBV15 and J usage is TRBJ2-7; 10 positions match TRBD1. The CDR3 is made up of 17 amino acids. The V and J ends lost 0 bases and 3 bases, in that order; junction bases with no gene match: 8. CDR1 is LNHNV and CDR2 is YYDKDF in the germline V gene (reference sequence). The CDR3 region has the DNA TGTGCCACCAGCAGAGAGAGGGGACAGGGGTCTTTCTACGAGCAGTACTTC. Translated, it gives CATSRERGQGSFYEQYF. The whole variable domain, filled in from reference TRBV15 and TRBJ2-7, reads DAMVIQNPRYQVTQFGKPVTLSCSQTLNHNVMYWYQQKSSQAPKLLFHYYDKDFNNEADTPDNFQSRRPNTSFCFLDIRSPGLGDTAMYLCATSRERGQGSFYEQYFGPGTRLTVT.

The V call is TRBV6-1, the J call TRBJ1-2, with 8 bases lining up with TRBD1. Per the germline V gene, CDR1 is MNHNS and CDR2 is SASEGT. The CDR3 is 13 amino acids. J gave up 3 bases and V 11 bases, and 8 bases lay outside the gene matches. This CDR3 is CAGQGANDYGYTF. The CDR3 bases are TGTGCCGGCCAGGGGGCCAACGACTATGGCTACACCTTC.

This chain joins TRBV6-2 or TRBV6-3 and TRBJ1-5; the D gene is possibly TRBD1 (5 bases). Trimming took off 2 bases at V and 5 bases at J, with 16 bases between the two ends. The CDR3 extends over 16 amino acids. The germline CDR1 and CDR2 sequences are MNHEY and SVGEGT. CDR3 region: CASSYKVRGGDQPQHF. DNA for the CDR3: TGTGCCAGCAGTTACAAGGTGCGGGGCGGGGATCAGCCCCAGCATTTT.

This clonotype appeared once. The rearrangement uses TRBV9 and TRBJ2-1; 8 positions match TRBD2. The V and J ends lost 4 bases and 7 bases, in that order; junction bases with no gene match: 16. Germline values: CDR1 SGDLS, CDR2 YYNGEE. CDR3 length: 17 residues. CDR3 amino acids: CASSPVREAGVANEQFF. The CDR3, as DNA: TGTGCCAGCAGCCCAGTCCGAGAAGCGGGAGTGGCGAATGAGCAGTTCTTC. The full variable domain, in which reference TRBV9 and TRBJ2-1 provide the parts outside the CDR3, is DSGVTQTPKHLITATGQRVTLRCSPRSGDLSVYWYQQSLDQGLQFLIQYYNGEERAKGNILERFSAQQFPDLHSELNLSSLELGDSALYFCASSPVREAGVANEQFFGPGTRLTVL.

This clonotype has just a few counts. This chain uses TRBV6-5 with TRBJ1-1, with a possible D match to TRBD1 (6 bases). Per the germline V gene, CDR1 is MNHEY and CDR2 is SVGAGI. V lost 2 bases, J lost 6 bases, and 10 bases lay in between. The CDR3 covers 13 residues. The CDR3 reads CASSYPQGPEAFF. Written as DNA, the CDR3 is TGTGCCAGCAGTTACCCACAGGGTCCTGAAGCTTTCTTT.

The rearrangement links TRBV24-1 to TRBJ2-5, with 8 bases lining up with TRBD1. Germline CDR1 is KGHDR and CDR2 is SFDVKD. The CDR3 covers 15 residues. Losses at the gene ends were 4 bases for V and 1 base for J; bases not matched to a gene: 4. Here the CDR3 DNA reads TGTGCCACCAGTGACTCGGACAGGGCCCAAGAGACCCAGTACTTC. Its translation: CATSDSDRAQETQYF.

This clonotype counts as medium-sized (0.01 to 0.1%). The rearrangement links TRBV10-3 to TRBJ1-5, with 7 bases identical to TRBD1. CDR1 is ENHRY, CDR2 SYGVKD, per germline. The J segment lost 0 bases and the V segment lost 9 bases, leaving 2 bases of the junction unmatched. The CDR3 has 13 residues. The CDR3 reads CAIGTDSNQPQHF. The CDR3 coding sequence is TGTGCCATTGGGACAGATAGCAATCAGCCCCAGCATTTT.